A single sample is the source of the 18 T cell receptor beta chains below, sequenced in a study of graft-versus-host responses after intestinal transplantation. These receptors are not linked to any known antigen. Using immunoSEQ multiplex PCR, the repertoire was profiled, and TCRdb retains in-frame clones only, with some absent. The table lists 65,000 to 90,000 clones, about 91% of them singletons. The source was unstimulated CD8+ T cells sorted from spleen or lymph node cells, collected before transplant. These receptor sequences come from a human donor who was the organ donor for an intestinal transplant.

Remarks on this clone: This sample also contains other DNA sequences that code for the same CDR3. The J gene is TRBJ2-2, the V gene TRBV29-1; no firm D call. V gave up 6 bases and J gave up 0 bases, with 8 bases separating them. The CDR3 totals 13 residues. CDR1 is SQVTM and CDR2 is ANQGSEA in the germline V gene. The CDR3 region has the DNA TGCAGCGTGAAGACGACGAACACCGGGGAGCTGTTTTTT. It yields the protein CSVKTTNTGELFF.

The chain is built from TRBV5-8 and TRBJ2-5; no clear D. CDR1 and CDR2 from the germline V gene are SGHTS and YDEGEE. Trimming pared 0 bases from V and 2 bases from J, leaving 8 bases between. This CDR3 has 14 residues. In DNA form, the CDR3 reads TGTGCCAGCAGCTTGGGTCTCCGACAAGAGACCCAGTACTTC. It codes for CASSLGLRQETQYF.

This rearrangement joins TRBV11-2 to TRBJ1-3; D gene ambiguous. V lost 4 bases to trimming and J lost 0 bases, with 7 bases between them. From germline, CDR1 is SGHAT and CDR2 FQNNGV. CDR3 size: 14 residues. CDR3 sequence: CASSSLSSGNTIYF. The CDR3 bases are TGTGCCAGCAGCTCACTGAGCTCTGGAAACACCATATATTTT.

This chain joins TRBV7-8 and TRBJ1-1; D remains unclear. The CDR3 covers 13 residues. Trimming shortened V by 5 bases and J by 0 bases, and 7 bases separated the two germline ends. Germline assignment: CDR1 SGHVS and CDR2 FQNEAQ. The CDR3: CASSPRMNTEAFF. CDR3 sequence (DNA): TGTGCCAGCAGCCCCCGGATGAACACTGAAGCTTTCTTT.

V gene TRBV6-1 combines with J gene TRBJ1-1, with D tentatively TRBD1 (6 bases). CDR1 and CDR2 (germline): MNHNS, SASEGT. The CDR3 is 14 amino acids. Trimming shortened V by 3 bases and J by 4 bases, and 12 bases separated the two germline ends. The CDR3, as DNA: TGTGCCAGCAGTGAGACAGGTCCGGGCACTGAAGCTTTCTTT. Protein sequence: CASSETGPGTEAFF.

The chain is built from TRBV7-6 and TRBJ2-1; TRBD1 matches at 7 bases. Germline V lookup: CDR1 SGHVS, CDR2 FNYEAQ. The V and J ends lost 0 bases and 6 bases, in that order; junction bases with no gene match: 2. CDR3 length: 14 amino acids. CDR3 in DNA: TGTGCCAGCAGCTTAGCGGGACAGACCAATGAGCAGTTCTTC. Its translation: CASSLAGQTNEQFF.

This rearrangement joins TRBV20-1 to TRBJ2-7; D is unclear. Trimming removed 5 bases at V and 3 bases at J, with 8 bases between. Germline CDR1 and CDR2: DFQATT and SNEGSKA (reference sequence). The CDR3 extends over 11 amino acids. The CDR3 coding sequence is TGCAGTGCTGGCTCGATCTACGAGCAGTACTTC. It is translated as CSAGSIYEQYF.

In its sample, this clone was seen once. This chain links TRBV7-2 with TRBJ2-5; D may be TRBD1 (5 bases). Trimming removed 5 bases at V and 4 bases at J, with 23 bases between. Germline CDR1 and CDR2: SGHTA and FQGNSA. The CDR3 runs 17 residues. The CDR3 DNA sequence: TGTGCCAGCAGCCTCGGCCCCGTGGGGCTTGATTTAGAGACCCAGTACTTC. This encodes CASSLGPVGLDLETQYF.

Remarks on this clone: The junction shows a germline mismatch at one end, possibly a read error. V usage is TRBV7-9 and J usage is TRBJ2-5; D uncertain. The CDR3 is 11 residues long. Germline V lookup: CDR1 SEHNR, CDR2 FQNEAQ (reference sequence). DNA for the CDR3: TGTGCCAGCAGCTTGGGCCTCGTCGGAAACTTC. It specifies CASSLGLVGNF.

In its sample, this clone was seen once. The gene calls are TRBV11-3 and TRBJ2-7; D call uncertain. The V gene lost 4 bases and the J gene lost 4 bases, with 17 bases spanning the gap. This CDR3 comprises 15 residues. Germline V gene lookup returns CDR1 SGHNT and CDR2 YENEEA. The CDR3: CASSSYPGPLYEQYF. For the CDR3, the DNA is TGTGCCAGCAGCTCATACCCCGGGCCCCTTTACGAGCAGTACTTC.

This clone showed up just once. V is TRBV19 and J is TRBJ1-4; D possibly corresponds to TRBD1 (5 bases). CDR1 LNHDA and CDR2 SQIVND come from the germline V gene (reference sequence). The CDR3 extends over 14 amino acids. Trimming took off 4 bases at V and 6 bases at J, with 12 bases between the two ends. CDR3 sequence reads: CASSTGGVDEKLFF. CDR3 coding DNA: TGTGCCAGTAGTACGGGAGGGGTTGATGAAAAACTGTTTTTT.

The chain joins TRBV5-1 to TRBJ2-5, with D unclear. CDR1 and CDR2 from the germline V gene are SGHRS and YFSETQ. The CDR3 has 14 residues. The V and J ends lost 4 bases and 4 bases respectively, with 14 bases between them. CDR3 DNA: TGCGCCAGCAGCCTGAGCCCCAGGATAGAGACCCAGTACTTC. Residues: CASSLSPRIETQYF.

The rearrangement links TRBV5-1 to TRBJ2-2, with D unclear. V lost 3 bases, J lost 0 bases, and 12 bases lay in between. This CDR3 has 16 residues. Germline V gene sequence: CDR1 SGHRS, CDR2 YFSETQ. The CDR3 coding sequence is TGCGCCAGCAGCTCCTCGGAAACCGCGAACACCGGGGAGCTGTTTTTT. As protein: CASSSSETANTGELFF.

The chain carries TRBV6-1 and TRBJ2-3; TRBD2 matches at 13 bases. The V segment lost 3 bases and the J segment 4 bases; nucleotides outside the gene matches: 1. CDR3 size: 15 residues. Germline loops: CDR1 MNHNS, CDR2 SASEGT. The CDR3 is CASSEGTSGADTQYF. DNA of the CDR3: TGTGCCAGCAGTGAGGGGACTAGCGGGGCAGATACGCAGTATTTT.

This chain connects TRBV5-1 to TRBJ2-3; a possible D gene is TRBD2 (6 bases). The CDR3 is 14 residues long. V lost 2 bases to trimming and J lost 0 bases, with 7 bases between them. The germline V gene encodes CDR1 SGHRS and CDR2 YFSETQ. CDR3 region: CASSFSGSTDTQYF. In DNA form, the CDR3 reads TGCGCCAGCAGCTTTAGCGGAAGCACAGATACGCAGTATTTT.

This rearrangement joins TRBV27 to TRBJ2-1, with TRBD2 as a possible D gene (6 bases). The germline gives CDR1 MNHEY, CDR2 SMNVEV (reference sequence). V dropped 8 bases and J dropped 3 bases, with 14 bases sitting between them. CDR3 length: 14 amino acids. The CDR3 region has the DNA TGTGCCAGCTCAAGCGGAGGGATCTACAATGAGCAGTTCTTC. Protein product: CASSSGGIYNEQFF.

The V call is TRBV30, the J call TRBJ2-1; 10 bases fit TRBD2. Germline V gives CDR1 GTSNPN, CDR2 SVGIG (reference sequence). V lost 1 base and J lost 4; bases outside the gene matches: 7. The CDR3 is made up of 16 amino acids. CDR3 residues: CAWSDFLAGEYNEQFF. DNA for the CDR3: TGTGCCTGGAGTGATTTTCTAGCGGGGGAGTACAATGAGCAGTTCTTC.

The sample holds one count of this clone. This sequence joins TRBV27 and TRBJ2-7; TRBD2 might be the D (5 bases). Per the germline V gene, CDR1 is MNHEY and CDR2 is SMNVEV (reference sequence). Trimming shortened V by 7 bases and J by 0 bases, and 10 bases separated the two germline ends. The CDR3 sequence is 13 residues long. As DNA, the CDR3 is TGTGCCAGCATGGACTTTAGCTCCTACGAGCAGTACTTC. This encodes CASMDFSSYEQYF.